This entry features one TCR beta chain sequence. This clonotype has a count of ten or more. Its antigen is still unknown. It has no much larger one-base neighbor in the sample; base qualities were not kept. PBMCs were isolated by Ficoll-Paque density gradient centrifugation. The data were obtained in a study of T-cell memory formation after mild COVID-19 (dated by TCRdb to 2020 to 2022). Context from the whole study: TCR sequence clusters from the two donors were found to be largely donor specific. Longitudinal TCRalpha and TCRbeta repertoire sequencing tracked T-cell clones expanding and contracting after mild COVID-19 in two donors. Two young, previously healthy adult volunteers made up the cohort, one male and one female.

General findings and caveats noted by the study authors: Only a couple of mild cases were covered by the study, and larger cohorts that include severe cases with pre-infection samples were considered necessary. Some responding clones were detected in pre-infection memory, suggesting pre-existing cross-reactive memory T cells joined the SARS-CoV-2 response. SARS-CoV-2 specificity of the second-wave clones peaking on day 37 was not confirmed. Contracting CD4+ clones were located mainly in the CM and EM memory subsets, whereas CD8+ clones were found to be enriched in EMRA. Balanced CD4/CD8 phenotypes were observed for clones contracting from day 15 to 85, whereas a bias towards CD4+ was observed for a second wave of clones expanding from day 15 to 37.

Sequencing was performed on an Illumina NovaSeq 6000. TCRalpha and TCRbeta cDNA libraries were built by 5'RACE with constant-segment primers, adding sample barcodes and unique molecular identifiers. Trizol reagent was used to extract RNA from every sample. Amplification of the libraries took two PCR steps, and the second step added a second sample barcode plus Illumina TruSeq adapters. Libraries were sequenced on an Illumina NovaSeq with 2 x 150 bp paired-end reads. The study's own analysis went as follows. Reads were demultiplexed and collapsed into UMI-guided consensus sequences with migec v1.2.7. Using mixcr v2.1.11, UMI consensuses were aligned to TRA and TRB V and J templates and then assembled into clonotypes. Expanded or contracted clonotypes were those called significant by both edgeR and NoisET, with noise models trained on biological replicates. edgeR calls used a false discovery rate-adjusted p below 0.01 and a log2 fold-change threshold of 1. As an exploratory analysis of dynamics, max-normalized trajectories of the 1000 most abundant clonotypes were examined by PCA with hierarchical clustering. Each responding clone was given a CD4 or CD8 phenotype based on the CD4+ and CD8+ repertoires, which had been sequenced separately. Using fastp trimming at Q25 and MiXCR clonotype assembly, TCRdb reanalyzed the public sequencing data and kept in-frame beta chains. Every CDR3 protein is listed once, alongside the most common genes and DNA of its rows. Clone size and V and J calls follow TCRdb, not the original study. For this sample the table gives about 150,000 distinct CDR3 sequences, of which 6% were detected only once. Of the sample, approximately 2% is held by the ten largest clones.

The CDR3 goes from the cysteine to the phenylalanine over 11 residues. The sequence is cut down to CDR3 DNA, 33 bases in frame from base 1. The germline V gene (reference sequence) supplies CDR1 DFQATT and CDR2 SNEGSKA. A distance of 9 bases separates the germline ends of V and J, which lose 5 bases and 6 bases respectively. The receptor's source is an adult woman who had mild COVID-19 (a few samples of this study predate the infection). The sample titles of this study are shuffled in the database, so cell type and time point are left out; the donor was told from shared clones. The rearranged segments are TRBV20-1 and TRBJ2-3, with the D gene not confidently named. The sample comprised PBMCs or a T cell subset sorted from them (not recorded which). The CDR3 is CSALRQDTQYF. The nucleotide sequence is given as TGCAGTGCTCTCAGGCAGGATACGCAGTATTTT.